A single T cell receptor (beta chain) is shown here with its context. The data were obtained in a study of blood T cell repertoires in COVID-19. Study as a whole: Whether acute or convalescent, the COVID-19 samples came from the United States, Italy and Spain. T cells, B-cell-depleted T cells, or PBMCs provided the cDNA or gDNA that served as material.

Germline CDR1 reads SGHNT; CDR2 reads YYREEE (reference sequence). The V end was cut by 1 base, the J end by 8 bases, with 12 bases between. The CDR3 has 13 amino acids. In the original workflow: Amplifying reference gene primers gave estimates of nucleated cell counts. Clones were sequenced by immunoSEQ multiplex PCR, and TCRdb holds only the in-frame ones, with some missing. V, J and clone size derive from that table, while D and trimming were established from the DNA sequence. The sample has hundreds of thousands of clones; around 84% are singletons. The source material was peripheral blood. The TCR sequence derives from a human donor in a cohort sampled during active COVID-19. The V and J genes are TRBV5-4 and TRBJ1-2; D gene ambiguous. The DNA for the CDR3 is TGTGCCAGCAGCTTGAGTCCCGCAGGAGGCTACACCTTC. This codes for CASSLSPAGGYTF.